This T cell receptor beta chain was found in a study of OX40 agonist ivuxolimab in advanced cancers. Across the study: Ivuxolimab was administered intravenously to patients at 0.01 to 10 mg/kg every 2 weeks. The mean age was 60 years, ranging from 23 to 79, with 65% to 90% of participants male.

The data were produced by immunoSEQ multiplex PCR, yet TCRdb's version contains in-frame clones alone and is incomplete. Of 13,000 to 15,000 clones in the sample, about 75% were seen once. Study-level points and caveats: Expanded clones belonging to CD8+ T cells outnumbered, on average, those of CD4+.

Concerning this clone: Antigen unknown.

Sequencing was performed on CD4+ or CD8+ T cells sorted from blood, taken in a trial of the OX40 agonist ivuxolimab. The sequence was obtained from an adult with an advanced solid tumor such as melanoma, head and neck, liver or kidney cancer.

The CDR3 DNA sequence: TGTGCCAGCAGTCTAAGGGGGGAAGATACGCAGTATTTT. It specifies CASSLRGEDTQYF. The chain uses TRBV13 and TRBJ2-3; D is possibly TRBD1 or TRBD2 (6 bases each). V was clipped by 6 bases and J by 5 bases, with 12 bases between them. The CDR3 spans 13 residues. In germline, CDR1 is PRHDT, CDR2 FYEKMQ (reference sequence). The whole variable domain, remainder taken from reference TRBV13 and TRBJ2-3, is AAGVIQSPRHLIKEKRETATLKCYPIPRHDTVYWYQQGPGQDPQFLISFYEKMQSDKGSIPDRFSAQQFSDYHSELNMSSLELGDSALYFCASSLRGEDTQYFGPGTRLTVL.